The clone carrying this T cell receptor beta chain was recorded a few times. Antigen unknown. TCRdb redid the calling of the 5' RACE reads with MiXCR, one entry per CDR3 protein. The table has roughly 150,000 distinct CDR3 sequences, 13% seen once. This specimen comes from a study of T-cell memory formation after mild COVID-19. Background on the study: Clusters of TCRs were largely donor specific.

Study-level results: Pre-infection memory already had some responding clones, implying cross-reactive memory joined. Mostly located in CM and EM were contracting CD4+ clones, with contracting CD8+ clones located in EMRA.

Germline V gene data show CDR1 as SGHAT and CDR2 as FQNNGV. This CDR3 region has 13 residues. Trimming took 1 base from V and 5 from J, leaving 8 bases between them. The V gene is TRBV11-2, the J gene TRBJ1-1, with D perhaps TRBD1 (5 bases). Sequencing was carried out using PBMCs or a T cell subset sorted from them (not recorded which). The TCR comes from a man aged 18 to 35 who had mild COVID-19 (a few samples of this study predate the infection). Cell type and time point are not known. CDR3 sequence: CASSLAGLTEAFF. CDR3 bases: TGTGCCAGCAGCTTAGCAGGGCTGACTGAAGCTTTCTTT.